Listed below are T cell receptor beta chains from one sample, sequenced in a study of T cell changes during pregnancy in multiple sclerosis. The assay was immunoSEQ multiplex PCR, and TCRdb's table has in-frame clones only and misses some. The sample contains 40,000 to 55,000 clones, 75% to 90% of which appear only once. The sequencing used CD8+ T cells from peripheral blood mononuclear cells, collected in the second trimester of pregnancy. The receptors shown here come from a female donor with multiple sclerosis, enrolled in a pregnancy study. CDR3s include the opening cysteine and the closing phenylalanine or tryptophan. A D gene is named only where the DNA matches it firmly. Clone sizes are given selectively: once, few, many, or a class where the clone is expanded.

TRBV5-5,NA,NA,TRBJ1-1,CASSYGPYTEAFF,TGTGCCAGCAGTTACGGTCCGTACACTGAAGCTTTCTTT
TRBV27,NA,NA,TRBJ1-2,CASRPDEGVGGYTF,TGTGCCAGCAGACCCGATGAGGGGGTAGGGGGCTACACCTTC
TRBV9,NA,NA,TRBJ2-1,CASSVEGGVGNEQFF,TGTGCCAGCAGCGTAGAGGGGGGGGTCGGCAATGAGCAGTTCTTC
TRBV4-2,NA,few,TRBJ1-6,CASSQALNSPLHF,TGTGCCAGCAGCCAAGCTCTTAATTCACCCCTCCACTTT
TRBV28,NA,few,TRBJ2-7,CASSLIQQDEQYF,TGTGCCAGCAGTTTGATACAACAGGACGAGCAGTACTTC
TRBV13,TRBD2,NA,TRBJ2-1,CAAGGGVDEQFF,TGTGCCGCCGGGGGAGGGGTGGATGAGCAGTTCTTC
TRBV6-1,TRBD1,NA,TRBJ1-2,CASQPPTGGNYGYTF,TGTGCCAGCCAACCCCCCACAGGGGGTAACTATGGCTACACCTTC
TRBV15,TRBD1,NA,TRBJ2-7,CATSRPLILGQGTYEQYF,TGTGCCACCAGCAGGCCCCTAATTCTTGGACAGGGGACCTACGAGCAGTACTTC
TRBV6-6,NA,NA,TRBJ1-5,CASSYIQRADQPQHF,TGTGCCAGCAGTTATATTCAGAGGGCGGACCAGCCCCAGCATTTT
TRBV19,TRBD1,NA,TRBJ1-2,CATSPGTGSWEGYTF,TGTGCCACCAGCCCCGGGACAGGGTCCTGGGAGGGCTACACCTTC
TRBV4-2,NA,NA,TRBJ1-1,CASSQGAGANTEAFF,TGTGCCAGCAGCCAAGGGGCAGGGGCGAACACTGAAGCTTTCTTT
TRBV27,NA,NA,TRBJ1-4,CASSPTGGNEKLFF,TGTGCCAGCAGCCCAACAGGTGGTAATGAAAAACTGTTTTTT
TRBV2,NA,NA,TRBJ2-5,CASSDVQETQYF,TGTGCCAGCAGTGACGTACAAGAGACCCAGTACTTC
TRBV27,TRBD2,NA,TRBJ2-7,CASSLGVGGSWEQYF,TGTGCCAGCAGTTTAGGGGTCGGGGGGAGTTGGGAGCAGTACTTC
TRBV5-1,NA,NA,TRBJ1-2,CASSHRDRRRGYTF,TGCGCCAGCAGCCACAGGGACCGGCGGCGGGGCTACACCTTC
TRBV19,TRBD2,NA,TRBJ2-6,CASTLASLAGPGANVLTF,TGTGCCAGTACCCTGGCCTCACTAGCGGGGCCTGGGGCCAACGTCCTGACTTTC
TRBV9,NA,NA,TRBJ2-1,CASSVVGQPDEQFF,TGTGCCAGCAGCGTAGTCGGACAGCCCGATGAGCAGTTCTTC
TRBV6-6,TRBD1,once,TRBJ1-6,CASRLDRVDSPLHF,TGTGCCAGCAGATTGGACAGGGTGGACTCACCCCTCCACTTT
TRBV6-1,NA,few,TRBJ1-5,CASSEAGPPQHF,TGTGCCAGCAGTGAAGCGGGGCCGCCCCAGCATTTT
TRBV5-1,NA,NA,TRBJ1-4,CASSLGGGGDEKLFF,TGCGCCAGCAGCTTGGGCGGGGGCGGGGATGAAAAACTGTTTTTT
TRBV30,TRBD1,few,TRBJ2-7,CAWSGQGYEQYF,TGTGCCTGGAGCGGACAGGGCTACGAGCAGTACTTC
TRBV5-6,TRBD2,NA,TRBJ2-7,CASSLSGGADYEQYF,TGTGCCAGCAGCTTATCGGGGGGGGCCGACTACGAGCAGTACTTC
TRBV5-8,NA,NA,TRBJ1-2,CASSTRTDYGYTF,TGTGCCAGCAGCACCCGGACAGACTATGGCTACACCTTC
TRBV19,NA,NA,TRBJ2-7,CASSPAGEFFNEQYF,TGTGCCAGTAGTCCCGCCGGAGAATTCTTCAACGAGCAGTACTTC
TRBV6-4,TRBD1,NA,TRBJ2-2,CASSTGGTGELFF,TGTGCCAGCAGTACAGGGGGCACCGGGGAGCTGTTTTTT
TRBV7-6,NA,NA,TRBJ1-1,CASGPGGGFTEAFF,TGTGCCAGCGGCCCCGGGGGAGGGTTTACTGAAGCTTTCTTT
TRBV29-1,TRBD2,NA,TRBJ2-1,CSVEAGGTSGSPNLYNEQFF,TGCAGCGTTGAAGCAGGGGGGACTAGCGGGAGTCCCAATTTATACAATGAGCAGTTCTTC
TRBV4-1,TRBD2,NA,TRBJ2-1,CASSQGPTSANNEQFF,TGCGCCAGCAGCCAAGGTCCGACTAGCGCCAACAATGAGCAGTTCTTC
TRBV7-9,NA,NA,TRBJ1-2,CASSEDSGRYTF,TGTGCCAGCAGCGAGGACAGCGGTCGCTACACCTTC
TRBV4-1,NA,NA,TRBJ1-1,CASSPIHRAFTEAFF,TGCGCCAGCAGCCCTATCCACAGGGCCTTCACTGAAGCTTTCTTT
TRBV7-6,NA,once,TRBJ2-3,CASSLGLMLTDTQYF,TGTGCCAGCAGCTTGGGACTTATGCTCACAGATACGCAGTATTTT
TRBV9,NA,NA,TRBJ2-1,CASSATGNEQFF,TGTGCCAGCAGCGCCACAGGGAATGAGCAGTTCTTC
TRBV5-8,TRBD1,once,TRBJ2-7,CASSFGTELTYEQYF,TGTGCCAGCAGCTTCGGGACAGAACTGACCTACGAGCAGTACTTC
TRBV2,TRBD1,NA,TRBJ1-4,CASRGQGEKLFF,TGTGCCAGCAGAGGACAGGGGGAAAAACTGTTTTTT
TRBV13,TRBD2,NA,TRBJ2-2,CASSLSGGNTGELFF,TGTGCCAGCAGCTTGAGCGGGGGGAACACCGGGGAGCTGTTTTTT
TRBV23-1,NA,once,TRBJ1-6,CASSQYNRNSPLHF,TGCGCCAGCAGTCAATACAACAGGAATTCACCCCTCCACTTT
TRBV6-5,TRBD2,NA,TRBJ2-7,CASSYTIAGGTYEQYF,TGTGCCAGCAGTTATACGATAGCGGGAGGGACCTACGAGCAGTACTTC
TRBV9,NA,NA,TRBJ1-1,CASSGESGVTEAFF,TGTGCCAGCAGCGGGGAGTCAGGGGTGACTGAAGCTTTCTTT
TRBV29-1,TRBD1,NA,TRBJ2-7,CSVEVLGQLYEQYF,TGCAGCGTTGAAGTTTTGGGACAGCTCTACGAGCAGTACTTC
TRBV7-8,NA,NA,TRBJ2-3,CASSSPVPDTQYF,TGTGCCAGCAGCTCTCCCGTCCCAGATACGCAGTATTTT
TRBV27,NA,NA,TRBJ2-7,CASSQRGTGSNYEQYF,TGTGCCAGCAGTCAGCGGGGGACAGGGAGTAACTACGAGCAGTACTTC
TRBV2,NA,NA,TRBJ1-2,CASSEFQIPPTDGYTF,TGTGCCAGCAGTGAATTCCAAATCCCTCCGACAGATGGCTACACCTTC
TRBV5-1,NA,NA,TRBJ2-5,CASSSLYGRGETQYF,TGCGCCAGCAGCTCCCTTTATGGCAGGGGCGAGACCCAGTACTTC
TRBV27,NA,NA,TRBJ1-1,CASSLSGGDFLFEAFF,TGTGCCAGCAGTTTATCTGGGGGCGATTTTCTCTTTGAAGCTTTCTTT
TRBV9,NA,NA,TRBJ2-3,CASKGGSYSDTQYF,TGTGCCAGCAAGGGAGGTTCCTACTCAGATACGCAGTATTTT
TRBV27,NA,NA,TRBJ1-2,CASSLIHWGVIYGYTF,TGTGCCAGCAGTTTAATACATTGGGGCGTTATCTATGGCTACACCTTC
TRBV5-4,NA,NA,TRBJ2-2,CASSLVQGNTGELFF,TGTGCCAGCAGCTTGGTTCAGGGGAACACCGGGGAGCTGTTTTTT
TRBV2,TRBD1,NA,TRBJ1-5,CASQQQGGQPQHF,TGTGCCAGTCAACAACAGGGGGGTCAGCCCCAGCATTTT